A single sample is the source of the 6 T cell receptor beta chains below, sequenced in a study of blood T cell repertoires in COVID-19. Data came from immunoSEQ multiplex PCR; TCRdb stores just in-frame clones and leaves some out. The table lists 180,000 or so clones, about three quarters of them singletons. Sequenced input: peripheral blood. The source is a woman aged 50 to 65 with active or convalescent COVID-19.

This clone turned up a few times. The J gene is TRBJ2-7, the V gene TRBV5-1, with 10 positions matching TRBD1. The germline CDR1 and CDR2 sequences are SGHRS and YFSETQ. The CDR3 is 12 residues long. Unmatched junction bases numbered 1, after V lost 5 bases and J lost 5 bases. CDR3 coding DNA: TGCGCCAGCAGAGGGACAGGGGACGAGCAGTACTTC. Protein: CASRGTGDEQYF. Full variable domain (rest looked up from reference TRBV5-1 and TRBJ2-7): KAGVTQTPRYLIKTRGQQVTLSCSPISGHRSVSWYQQTPGQGLQFLFEYFSETQRNKGNFPGRFSGRQFSNSRSEMNVSTLELGDSALYLCASRGTGDEQYFGPGTRLTVT.

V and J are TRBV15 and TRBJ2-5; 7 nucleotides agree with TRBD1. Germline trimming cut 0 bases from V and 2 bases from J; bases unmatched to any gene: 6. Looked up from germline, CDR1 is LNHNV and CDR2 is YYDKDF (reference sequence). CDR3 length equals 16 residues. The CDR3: CATSRDPQGSQETQYF. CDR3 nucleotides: TGTGCCACCAGCAGAGACCCACAGGGGTCTCAAGAGACCCAGTACTTC.

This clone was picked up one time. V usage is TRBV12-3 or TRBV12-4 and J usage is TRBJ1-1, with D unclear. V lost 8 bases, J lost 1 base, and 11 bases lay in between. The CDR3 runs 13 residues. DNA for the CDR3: TGTGCCAGCCTCCTCGAGGGGAACACTGAAGCTTTCTTT. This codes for CASLLEGNTEAFF.

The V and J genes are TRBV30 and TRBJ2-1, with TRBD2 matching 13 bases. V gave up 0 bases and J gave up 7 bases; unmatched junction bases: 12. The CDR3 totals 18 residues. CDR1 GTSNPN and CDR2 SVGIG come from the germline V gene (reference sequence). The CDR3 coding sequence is TGTGCCTGGAGTGTTTTTCTTACTTCGACTAGCGGGGGGAATGAGCAGTTCTTC. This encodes CAWSVFLTSTSGGNEQFF.

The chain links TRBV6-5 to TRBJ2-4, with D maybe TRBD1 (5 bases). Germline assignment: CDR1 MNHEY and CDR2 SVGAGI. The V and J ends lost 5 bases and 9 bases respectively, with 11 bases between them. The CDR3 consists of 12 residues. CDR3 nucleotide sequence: TGTGCCAGCAGTACCCCCCAGGGCATTCAGTACTTC. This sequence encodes CASSTPQGIQYF.

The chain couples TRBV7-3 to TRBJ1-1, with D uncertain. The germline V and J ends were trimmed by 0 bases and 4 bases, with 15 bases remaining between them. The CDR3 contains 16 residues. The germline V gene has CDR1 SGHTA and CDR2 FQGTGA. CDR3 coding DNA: TGTGCCAGCAGCTTAACAGGGAGCGGCCGGGCCACTGAAGCTTTCTTT. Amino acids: CASSLTGSGRATEAFF.